The present T cell receptor (beta chain) was sequenced within a study of CD4 T cells in relation to SARS-CoV-2 and coronaviruses. Study results and caveats: The assay detects memory recall responses, not culture-primed primary responses.

V shed 2 bases and J shed 1 base, with 11 bases lying between them. The CDR3 has 15 amino acids. Germline lookup yields CDR1 LNHDA and CDR2 SQIVND (reference sequence). Worth noting for this clone: Its antigen is as yet unknown.

The repertoire was sequenced with immunoSEQ multiplex PCR; TCRdb's copy has only in-frame clones and lacks some. The sample comprises about 41,000 clones, 84% of which are singletons, and 0.95% to 1.5% rests with the top ten. The sequence was collected from an adult with COVID-19. The material sequenced was naive CD4+ T cells from PBMCs, cultured in vitro. Subset meaning: naive CD4+ T cells isolated by negative enrichment. The chain combines TRBV19 with TRBJ1-1; D uncertain. CDR3 nucleotide sequence: TGTGCCAGTAGTATAATCAGACATCAGAACACTGAAGCTTTCTTT. This codes for CASSIIRHQNTEAFF.